Listed here are 11 T cell receptor beta chains from one sample, sequenced in a study of monozygotic twins with inflammatory bowel disease. No DNA is given; TCRdb re-called the 5' RACE reads and lists each CDR3 protein once. The listing contains about 130,000 distinct CDR3 sequences. Sequencing used blood. These receptors were taken from a human donor with ulcerative colitis or Crohn's disease, or a healthy co-twin of an affected twin (not recorded which).

CDR3 sequence: CATSREAGGAETQYF. V is TRBV15 and J is TRBJ2-5; the D gene TCRdb calls, TRBD1, cannot be checked with no DNA. The V gene's germline CDR1 is LNHNV and CDR2 YYDKDF (reference sequence). This CDR3 comprises 15 residues.

The chain employs TRBV6-2 or TRBV6-3 and TRBJ2-7; TCRdb outputs TRBD1, but without DNA this stays unchecked. CDR1 and CDR2 (germline): MNHEY, SVGEGT. CDR3 length: 16 residues. CDR3 residues: CASSYPDSLNTYEQYF.

Here the CDR3 reads CASSPGRVNTEAFF. V gene TRBV7-6 combines with J gene TRBJ1-1. The CDR3 totals 14 residues. Per the germline V gene, CDR1 is SGHVS and CDR2 is FNYEAQ. Based on the CDR3 plus reference TRBV7-6 and TRBJ1-1, the full variable domain is GAGVSQSPRYKVTKRGQDVALRCDPISGHVSLYWYRQALGQGPEFLTYFNYEAQQDKSGLPNDRFSAERPEGSISTLTIQRTEQRDSAMYRCASSPGRVNTEAFFGQGTRLTVV.

The rearrangement uses TRBV30 and TRBJ1-5; no DNA is available, so the TRBD1 call from TCRdb remains unchecked. The V gene's germline CDR1 is GTSNPN and CDR2 SVGIG (reference sequence). This CDR3 spans 16 amino acids. The CDR3 here is CAWSHFRGPGNQPQHF.

J is TRBJ2-1 and V is TRBV6-5; TCRdb indicates TRBD1, and absent DNA this call remains unverified. This CDR3 is built from 16 residues. Germline V lookup: CDR1 MNHEY, CDR2 SVGAGI. The CDR3 is CASSYSRDRDYNEQFF.

The genes are TRBV24-1 and TRBJ2-2. CDR3 size: 13 residues. Germline V gene data show CDR1 as KGHDR and CDR2 as SFDVKD. The CDR3 loop reads CATSDADTGELFF.

This chain connects TRBV9 to TRBJ1-5. This CDR3 spans 15 amino acids. Per germline, CDR1 SGDLS and CDR2 YYNGEE. CDR3 sequence: CASSVGVSHNQPQHF.

This CDR3 is CASSPSGGTLNEQFF. The V and J genes are TRBV11-3 and TRBJ2-1; TCRdb outputs TRBD2, but without DNA this stays unchecked. The CDR3 has 15 amino acids. Germline CDR1 is SGHNT and CDR2 is YENEEA.

The chain joins TRBV20-1 to TRBJ2-3; the D call from TCRdb, TRBD1, cannot be confirmed without DNA. CDR1 is DFQATT, CDR2 SNEGSKA, per germline (reference sequence). The CDR3 sequence is 12 residues long. CDR3 region: CSAKPGIDTQYF.

The chain carries TRBV5-1 and TRBJ2-7; the TRBD2 assignment by TCRdb is unverifiable without DNA. CDR3 size: 15 residues. Germline-derived CDR1 and CDR2 are SGHRS and YFSETQ. This CDR3 reads CASSSPGTRDSEQYF.

The chain uses TRBV19 and TRBJ2-1; the TCRdb D gene call, TRBD2, has no DNA to confirm it. CDR3 size: 13 residues. Germline lookup yields CDR1 LNHDA and CDR2 SQIVND (reference sequence). CDR3 in amino acids: CASTTTSDNEQFF.